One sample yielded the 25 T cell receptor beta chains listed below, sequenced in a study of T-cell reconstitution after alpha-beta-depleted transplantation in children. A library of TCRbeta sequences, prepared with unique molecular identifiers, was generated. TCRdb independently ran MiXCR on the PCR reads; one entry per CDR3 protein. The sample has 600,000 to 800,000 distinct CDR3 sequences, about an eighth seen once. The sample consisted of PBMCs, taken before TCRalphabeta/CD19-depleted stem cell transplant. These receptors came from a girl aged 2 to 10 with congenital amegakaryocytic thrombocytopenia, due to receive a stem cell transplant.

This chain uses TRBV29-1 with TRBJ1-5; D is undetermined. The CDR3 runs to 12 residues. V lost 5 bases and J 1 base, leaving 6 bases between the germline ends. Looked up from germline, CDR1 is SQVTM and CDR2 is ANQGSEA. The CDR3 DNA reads TGCAGCGTTTCCGGAAGCAATCAGCCCCAGCATTTT. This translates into CSVSGSNQPQHF.

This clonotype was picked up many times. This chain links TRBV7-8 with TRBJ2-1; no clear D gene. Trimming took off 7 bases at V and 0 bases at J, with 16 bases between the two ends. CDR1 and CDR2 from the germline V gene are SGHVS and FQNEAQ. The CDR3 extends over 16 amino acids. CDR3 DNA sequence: TGTGCCAGCACTTCCCTGGCGGCGAGCTCCTACAATGAGCAGTTCTTC. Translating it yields CASTSLAASSYNEQFF.

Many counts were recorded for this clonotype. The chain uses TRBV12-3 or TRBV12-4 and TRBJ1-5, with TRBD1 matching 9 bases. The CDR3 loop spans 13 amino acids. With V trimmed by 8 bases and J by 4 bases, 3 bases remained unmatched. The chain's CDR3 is CASGDRGNQPQHF. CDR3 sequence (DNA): TGTGCCAGCGGTGACAGGGGGAATCAGCCCCAGCATTTT.

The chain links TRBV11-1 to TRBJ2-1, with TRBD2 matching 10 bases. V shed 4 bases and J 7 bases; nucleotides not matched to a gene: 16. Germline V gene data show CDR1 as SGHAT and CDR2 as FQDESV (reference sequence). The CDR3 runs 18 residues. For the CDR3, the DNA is TGTGCCAGCAGCTCATTTTATAGCGGGAGGCCCACGAAAAATGAGCAGTTCTTC. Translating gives CASSSFYSGRPTKNEQFF.

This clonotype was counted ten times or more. The CDR3 spells CASSLRRERWSEQFF. CDR3 in DNA: TGTGCCAGCAGCTTAAGGCGGGAAAGGTGGAGTGAGCAGTTCTTC. The gene calls are TRBV7-8 and TRBJ2-1, with TRBD2 as a possible D gene (6 bases). This CDR3 comprises 15 residues. Germline V gene data show CDR1 as SGHVS and CDR2 as FQNEAQ. V was cut by 2 bases and J by 9 bases, with 17 bases left in between.

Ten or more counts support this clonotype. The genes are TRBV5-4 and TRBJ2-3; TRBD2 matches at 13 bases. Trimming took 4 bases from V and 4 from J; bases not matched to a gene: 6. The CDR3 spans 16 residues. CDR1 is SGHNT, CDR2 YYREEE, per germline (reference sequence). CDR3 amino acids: CASSLGLAGASDTQYF. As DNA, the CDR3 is TGTGCCAGCAGCCTAGGACTAGCGGGAGCCTCAGATACGCAGTATTTT.

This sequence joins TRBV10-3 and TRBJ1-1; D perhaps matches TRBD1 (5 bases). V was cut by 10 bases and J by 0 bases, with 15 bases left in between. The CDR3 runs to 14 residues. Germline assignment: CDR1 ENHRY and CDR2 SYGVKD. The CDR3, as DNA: TGTGCCACCAGGGCCGGCCAACTGAACACTGAAGCTTTCTTT. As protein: CATRAGQLNTEAFF.

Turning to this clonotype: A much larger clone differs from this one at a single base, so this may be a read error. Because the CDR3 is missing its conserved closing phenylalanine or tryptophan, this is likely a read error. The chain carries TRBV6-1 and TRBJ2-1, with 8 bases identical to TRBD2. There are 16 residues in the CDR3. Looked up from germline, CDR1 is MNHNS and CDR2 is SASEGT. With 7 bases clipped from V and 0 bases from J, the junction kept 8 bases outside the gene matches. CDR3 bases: TGTGCCAGCACCGACCCCAGCGGGAGCTCCTACAATGAGCAGTTCTCC. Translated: CASTDPSGSSYNEQFS.

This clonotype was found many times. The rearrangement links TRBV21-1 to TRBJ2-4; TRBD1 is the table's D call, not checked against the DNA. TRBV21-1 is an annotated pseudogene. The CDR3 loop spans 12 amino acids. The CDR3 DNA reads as TGTGCCAGCGTCCCAGGGAACGACATTCAGTACTTC. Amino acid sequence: CASVPGNDIQYF.

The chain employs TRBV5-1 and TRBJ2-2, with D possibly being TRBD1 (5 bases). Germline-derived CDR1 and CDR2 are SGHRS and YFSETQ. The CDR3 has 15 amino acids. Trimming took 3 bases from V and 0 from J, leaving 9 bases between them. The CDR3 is CASSSGHTNTGELFF. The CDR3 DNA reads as TGCGCCAGCAGCTCAGGACATACGAACACCGGGGAGCTGTTTTTT.

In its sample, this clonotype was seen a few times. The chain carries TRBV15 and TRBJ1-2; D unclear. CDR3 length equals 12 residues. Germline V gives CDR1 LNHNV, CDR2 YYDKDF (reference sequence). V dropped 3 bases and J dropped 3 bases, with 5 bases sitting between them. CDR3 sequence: CATSREYYGYTF. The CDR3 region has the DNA TGTGCCACCAGCAGGGAGTACTATGGCTACACCTTC.

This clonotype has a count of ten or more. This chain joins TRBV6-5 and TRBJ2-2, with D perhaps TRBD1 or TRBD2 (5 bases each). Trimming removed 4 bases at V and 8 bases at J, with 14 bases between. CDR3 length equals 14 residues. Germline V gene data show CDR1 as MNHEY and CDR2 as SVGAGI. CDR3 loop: CASSLGPKLGELFF. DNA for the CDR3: TGTGCCAGCAGTTTGGGACCTAAGTTGGGGGAGCTGTTTTTT.

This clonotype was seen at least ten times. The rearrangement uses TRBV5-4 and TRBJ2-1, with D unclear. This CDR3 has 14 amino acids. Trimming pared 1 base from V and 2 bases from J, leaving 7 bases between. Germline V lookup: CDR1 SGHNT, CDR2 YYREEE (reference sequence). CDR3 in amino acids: CASSLRVAYNEQFF. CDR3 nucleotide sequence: TGTGCCAGCAGCTTGCGGGTGGCCTACAATGAGCAGTTCTTC.

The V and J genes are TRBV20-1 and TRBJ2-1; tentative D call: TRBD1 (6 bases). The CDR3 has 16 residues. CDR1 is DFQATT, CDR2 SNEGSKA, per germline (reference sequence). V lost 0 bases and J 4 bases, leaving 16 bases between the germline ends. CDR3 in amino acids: CSARDLRGTQYNEQFF. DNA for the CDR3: TGCAGTGCTAGAGATCTCCGAGGGACACAATACAATGAGCAGTTCTTC.

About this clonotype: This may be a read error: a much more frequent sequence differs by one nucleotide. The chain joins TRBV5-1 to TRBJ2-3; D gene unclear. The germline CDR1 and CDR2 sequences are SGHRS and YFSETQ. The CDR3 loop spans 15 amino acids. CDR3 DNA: TGCGCCAGCAGCTTGGATGGAGCTTCCACACATACGCAGTATTTT. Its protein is CASSLDGASTHTQYF.

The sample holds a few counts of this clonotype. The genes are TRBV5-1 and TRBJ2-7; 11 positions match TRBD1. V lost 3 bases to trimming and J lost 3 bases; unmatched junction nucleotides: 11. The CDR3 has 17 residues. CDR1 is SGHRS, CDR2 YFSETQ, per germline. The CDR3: CASSSEPGQGASYEQYF. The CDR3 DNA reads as TGCGCCAGCAGCTCGGAACCTGGACAGGGGGCAAGCTACGAGCAGTACTTC.

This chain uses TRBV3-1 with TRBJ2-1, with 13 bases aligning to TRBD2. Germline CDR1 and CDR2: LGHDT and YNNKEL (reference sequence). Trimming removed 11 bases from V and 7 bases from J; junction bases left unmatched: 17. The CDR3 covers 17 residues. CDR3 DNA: TGTGCCTGCACCCAAGGCCAACCGGGACTAGCGGGGAATGAGCAGTTCTTC. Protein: CACTQGQPGLAGNEQFF.

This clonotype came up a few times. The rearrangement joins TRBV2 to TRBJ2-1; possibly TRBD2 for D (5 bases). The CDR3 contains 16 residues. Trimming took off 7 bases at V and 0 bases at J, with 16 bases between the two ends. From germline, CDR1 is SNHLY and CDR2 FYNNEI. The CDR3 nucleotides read TGTGCCAGCAATGTAGGACTTTCAAGCTCCTACAATGAGCAGTTCTTC. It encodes CASNVGLSSSYNEQFF.

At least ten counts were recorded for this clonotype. CDR3 sequence: CASSQSSGRALADTQYF. Here the CDR3 DNA reads TGTGCCAGCAGTCAATCTAGCGGGAGGGCCCTCGCAGATACGCAGTATTTT. This rearrangement joins TRBV6-1 to TRBJ2-3; 12 bases fit TRBD2. Germline CDR1 is MNHNS and CDR2 is SASEGT. V lost 5 bases to trimming and J lost 4 bases; unmatched junction nucleotides: 10. The CDR3 covers 17 residues.

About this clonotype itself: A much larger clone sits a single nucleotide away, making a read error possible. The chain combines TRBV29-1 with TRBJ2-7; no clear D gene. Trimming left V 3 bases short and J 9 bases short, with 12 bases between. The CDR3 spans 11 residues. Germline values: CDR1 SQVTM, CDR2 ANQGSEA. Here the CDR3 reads CSVDTGSGQYF. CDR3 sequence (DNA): TGCAGCGTTGATACCGGCTCCGGGCAGTACTTC.

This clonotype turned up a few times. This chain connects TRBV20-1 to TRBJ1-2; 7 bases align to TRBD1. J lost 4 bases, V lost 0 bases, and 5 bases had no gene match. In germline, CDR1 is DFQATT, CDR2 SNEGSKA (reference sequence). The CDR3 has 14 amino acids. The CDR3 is CSAREPRGTYGYTF. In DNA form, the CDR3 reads TGCAGTGCTAGAGAGCCCAGGGGGACCTATGGCTACACCTTC.

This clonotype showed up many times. The CDR3 DNA is TGCGCCAGCAGCTTCCGGGAGGTCACAGATACGCAGTATTTT. It translates to CASSFREVTDTQYF. This chain joins TRBV5-1 and TRBJ2-3; TRBD2 agrees at 7 bases. From germline, CDR1 is SGHRS and CDR2 YFSETQ. V trimming: 2 bases; J trimming: 2 bases; junction bases outside the gene matches: 2. The length of the CDR3 is 14 residues.

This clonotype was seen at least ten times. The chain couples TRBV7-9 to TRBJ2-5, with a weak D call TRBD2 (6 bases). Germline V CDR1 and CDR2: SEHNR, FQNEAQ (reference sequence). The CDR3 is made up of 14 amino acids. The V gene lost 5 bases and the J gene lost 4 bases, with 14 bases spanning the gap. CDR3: CASSVSGAGETQYF. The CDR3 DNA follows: TGTGCCAGCAGCGTAAGCGGAGCGGGAGAGACCCAGTACTTC. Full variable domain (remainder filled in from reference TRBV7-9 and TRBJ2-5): DTGVSQNPRHKITKRGQNVTFRCDPISEHNRLYWYRQTLGQGPEFLTYFQNEAQLEKSRLLSDRFSAERPKGSFSTLEIQRTEQGDSAMYLCASSVSGAGETQYFGPGTRLLVL.

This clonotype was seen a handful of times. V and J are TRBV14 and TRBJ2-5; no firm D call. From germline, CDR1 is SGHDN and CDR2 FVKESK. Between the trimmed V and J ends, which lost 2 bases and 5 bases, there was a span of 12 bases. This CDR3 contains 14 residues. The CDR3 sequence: CASSQPTDLETQYF. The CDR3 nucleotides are TGTGCCAGCAGCCAACCGACCGACCTCGAGACCCAGTACTTC.

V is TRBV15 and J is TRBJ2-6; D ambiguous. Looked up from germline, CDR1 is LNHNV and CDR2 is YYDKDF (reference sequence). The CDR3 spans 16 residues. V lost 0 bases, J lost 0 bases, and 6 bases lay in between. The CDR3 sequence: CATSRDINSGANVLTF. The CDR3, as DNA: TGTGCCACCAGCAGAGATATAAACTCTGGGGCCAACGTCCTGACTTTC.